These 11 T cell receptor beta chains share one sample of origin, sequenced in a study of blood T cells in healthy people across ages. Next came a second PCR, run for about 7 to 11 cycles, which used a sample-barcoded 5' primer along with a J-beta primer mix. TCRdb called the 5' RACE reads again in MiXCR, with one record for every CDR3 protein. Of 600,000 to 900,000 distinct CDR3 sequences in the sample, roughly 25% were seen once. These data were likewise used in another study, on T cells of mothers and their children.

The sequencing sample was made of blood. The receptor source for this set is a boy under 18 in good health.

The chain carries TRBV28 and TRBJ2-5; TRBD1 aligns across 11 bases. Germline CDR1 reads MDHEN; CDR2 reads SYDVKM. The CDR3 consists of 14 residues. The V and J ends lost 7 bases and 7 bases, in that order; junction bases with no gene match: 8. The CDR3 nucleotides read TGTGCCAGCACCCCGGGACAGGGGGTAGGGACCCAGTACTTC. This sequence encodes CASTPGQGVGTQYF.

The chain has TRBV2 and TRBJ2-5, with 8 bases identical to TRBD1. The V gene end was trimmed by 6 bases and the J gene end by 1 base; junction bases not matched to a gene: 7. The length of the CDR3 is 15 residues. The germline V gene has CDR1 SNHLY and CDR2 FYNNEI. CDR3: CASRADRGPQETQYF. In nucleotides, the CDR3 is TGTGCCAGCAGGGCTGACAGGGGACCCCAAGAGACCCAGTACTTC.

In its sample, this clonotype was seen a few times. The chain employs TRBV20-1 and TRBJ2-5; TRBD2 matches 13 bases. The DNA end favors TRBJ2-7, so the J call may be wrong. Germline CDR1 DFQATT, CDR2 SNEGSKA (reference sequence). The length of the CDR3 is 15 residues. Written as DNA, the CDR3 is TGCAGTGCTGGGACTAGCGGGGTTCTCTCCTACGAGCAGTACTTC. This codes for CSAGTSGVLSYEQYF.

The chain has TRBV27 and TRBJ1-6; weak D call: TRBD1 (5 bases). Germline V gene sequence: CDR1 MNHEY, CDR2 SMNVEV (reference sequence). The CDR3 spans 15 residues. The V end was cut by 5 bases, the J end by 5 bases, with 13 bases between. The DNA for the CDR3 is TGTGCCAGCAGTACGGGGACGACGAATAATTCACCCCTCCACTTT. Translated, it gives CASSTGTTNNSPLHF.

This clonotype showed up just a few times. The rearrangement joins TRBV28 to TRBJ2-5; D is possibly TRBD1 (5 bases). The J call may be wrong; the DNA end is better matched by TRBJ2-7. Germline V gives CDR1 MDHEN, CDR2 SYDVKM. The CDR3 covers 15 residues. The CDR3 region is CASSLSGHWGYEQYF. CDR3 coding DNA: TGTGCCAGCAGTTTATCCGGACACTGGGGCTACGAGCAGTACTTC.

The V call is TRBV30, the J call TRBJ2-7; 8 bases are a match to TRBD2. CDR1 and CDR2 (germline): GTSNPN, SVGIG (reference sequence). The CDR3 loop spans 12 amino acids. With V trimmed by 2 bases and J by 6 bases, 3 bases remained unmatched. DNA for the CDR3: TGTGCCTGGAGTCGGGAGGGGACCGAGCAGTACTTC. This sequence encodes CAWSREGTEQYF.

J is TRBJ2-1 and V is TRBV4-1; 14 bases line up with TRBD2. The germline V gene encodes CDR1 MGHRA and CDR2 YSYEKL. This CDR3 region has 18 residues. With V trimmed by 8 bases and J by 0 bases, 9 bases remained unmatched. CDR3 nucleotides: TGCGCCAGCTCCCGCGGACTAGCGGGGGGTGGCTCCTACAATGAGCAGTTCTTC. It encodes CASSRGLAGGGSYNEQFF.

This rearrangement joins TRBV19 to TRBJ1-2; perhaps TRBD1 as D (6 bases). The CDR3 contains 15 residues. From germline, CDR1 is LNHDA and CDR2 SQIVND (reference sequence). The V end lost 1 base, the J end lost 6 bases, and 15 bases lay between the germline ends. The CDR3 region has the DNA TGTGCCAGTAGTATAGGTTCCGGGACACTGGATGGCTACACCTTC. This translates into CASSIGSGTLDGYTF.

J is TRBJ2-5 and V is TRBV7-2, with 11 nucleotides matching TRBD2. The end of the DNA aligns better with TRBJ2-1, so the J call may be wrong. The CDR3 is made up of 15 amino acids. The germline gives CDR1 SGHTA, CDR2 FQGNSA. As DNA, the CDR3 is TGTGCCAGCAGCTTAGTGGGGTCTAGCGGGGGGGAGCAGTTCTTC. It specifies CASSLVGSSGGEQFF.

A few counts support this clonotype. This chain uses TRBV6-1 with TRBJ2-1; 10 positions agree with TRBD2. The J call may be wrong; the DNA end is better matched by TRBJ2-7. This CDR3 comprises 16 residues. Per the germline V gene, CDR1 is MNHNS and CDR2 is SASEGT. The CDR3 here is CASRGGLAGASYEQYF. CDR3 nucleotides: TGTGCCAGCAGGGGGGGGCTAGCGGGGGCTTCCTACGAGCAGTACTTC.

The chain employs TRBV3-1 and TRBJ2-5; TRBD1 matches at 9 bases. The DNA matches TRBJ2-1 better at its end, which makes the J call doubtful. CDR3 length equals 15 residues. The germline CDR1 and CDR2 sequences are LGHDT and YNNKEL (reference sequence). CDR3 amino acids: CASSSRQGGWDEQFF. CDR3 nucleotides: TGTGCCAGCAGCTCCCGACAGGGGGGCTGGGATGAGCAGTTCTTC.